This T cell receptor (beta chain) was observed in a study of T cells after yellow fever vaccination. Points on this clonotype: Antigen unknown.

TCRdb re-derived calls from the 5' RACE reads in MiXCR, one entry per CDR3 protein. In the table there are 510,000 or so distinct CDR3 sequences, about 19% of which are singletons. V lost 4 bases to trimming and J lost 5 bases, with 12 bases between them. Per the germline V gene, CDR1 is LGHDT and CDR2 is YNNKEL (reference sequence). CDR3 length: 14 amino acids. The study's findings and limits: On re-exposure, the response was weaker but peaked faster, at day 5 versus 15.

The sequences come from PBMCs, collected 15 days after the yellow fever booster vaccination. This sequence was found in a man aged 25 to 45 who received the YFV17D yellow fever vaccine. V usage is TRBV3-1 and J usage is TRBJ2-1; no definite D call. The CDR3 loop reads CASSRWGGDNEQFF. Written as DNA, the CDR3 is TGTGCCAGCAGCCGGTGGGGTGGAGACAATGAGCAGTTCTTC.